This T cell receptor beta chain was observed in a study of response to subunit inactivated influenza vaccine. Study findings and constraints: The authors suggested that every seasonal influenza vaccination recruits few new T cells.

This CDR3 region has 18 residues. CDR1 is MNHEY, CDR2 SVGAGI, per germline. Unmatched junction bases numbered 10, after V lost 3 bases and J lost 3 bases. This clonotype was seen more than once but under ten times. Antigen specificity is unknown. MiXCR was run by TCRdb on the RT-PCR reads, yielding one entry per CDR3 protein. The sample contains around 750,000 distinct CDR3 sequences, 21% of which appear only once. The chain carries TRBV6-5 and TRBJ2-5; 13 nucleotides line up with TRBD2. This TCR was sampled from a middle-aged man who received an inactivated influenza vaccine. The input for sequencing was PBMCs from blood, taken about 5 days after vaccination. This CDR3 is CASSYRGAGTSGKETQYF. In DNA form, the CDR3 reads TGTGCCAGCAGTTATCGCGGGGCCGGGACTAGCGGGAAAGAGACCCAGTACTTC.